The source of this T cell receptor (beta chain) is a study of immune heterogeneity within non-small cell lung tumors. Bulk tumor genomic DNA was the template, and each sample received 450 to 750 ng. Primary tumors were biopsied several times each, far apart, intraoperatively. Curative surgical treatment was performed in patients who had newly diagnosed, untreated non-small cell lung cancer. Germline V lookup: CDR1 MDHEN, CDR2 SYDVKM. The CDR3 runs 14 residues. Trimming took off 7 bases at V and 0 bases at J, with 12 bases between the two ends. A few counts support this clonotype. Multiplex PCR (32 V and 13 J primers) was used to amplify the TCR beta CDR3. TCRdb reprocessed the multiplex PCR reads with MiXCR, giving one entry per CDR3 protein. Of approximately 19,000 distinct CDR3 sequences listed, less than 35% were seen once; the top ten hold around 4.1%.

The source of this sequence is a man aged 40-49 years with non-small cell lung cancer. The sequenced material came from lung tumor tissue. The gene calls are TRBV28 and TRBJ1-1; no firm D call. Here the CDR3 reads CASKARTVNTEAFF. CDR3 nucleotide sequence: TGTGCCAGCAAGGCCCGGACCGTGAACACTGAAGCTTTCTTT.